Here is one TCR beta chain with its context. The target antigen is unknown. The time point was: persistent/refractory GD, antithyroid drugs over 5 years with positive TRAb. The TCR library used RNA extracted from PBMCs. Patients were enrolled at an endocrinology department in Xi'an, China. The germline V gene encodes CDR1 SQVTM and CDR2 ANQGSEA. The ends were cut back, 4 bases at V and 5 bases at J, with 11 bases in the middle. The CDR3 is 12 residues long. These data belong to a study of regulatory T cells in long-lasting Graves disease. Whole-study results and caveats: Sample size was small, which may have lowered accuracy. Persistent Graves' patients showed reduced TCR diversity versus newly diagnosed patients.

In building TCR beta libraries, iRepertoire HTBI primers were used together with Arm-PCR of CDR3 regions. In the original analysis: Taken together, the samples had roughly 63 TRBV and approximately 15 TRBJ segments identified. Each CDR3 protein gets one entry after TCRdb re-called the multiplex PCR reads with MiXCR. The V and J calls here are based on TCRdb, not the publication. The table lists about 470,000 distinct CDR3 sequences, about 20% of them singletons. The TCR sequence derives from a female donor with Graves disease. The chain employs TRBV29-1 and TRBJ2-5, with D perhaps given as TRBD1 or TRBD2 (5 bases each). Material: peripheral blood mononuclear cells (PBMCs), obtained when the disease was refractory, from a patient treated with antithyroid drugs. CDR3 DNA sequence: TGCAGCGTTGTTGCCAGGGAGGAGACCCAGTACTTC. Translated, it gives CSVVAREETQYF.